The 25 T cell receptor beta chains in this list originate from one sample, sequenced in a study of PD-1 blockade in classical Hodgkin lymphoma. In every patient, relapse followed autologous stem cell transplantation, while exposure to brentuximab vedotin differed. Some clones are missing from TCRdb's copy, which holds only in-frame ones; the method was immunoSEQ multiplex PCR. The sample lists some 150,000 clones, around 73% occurring once. The sequencing used peripheral blood mononuclear cells (PBMCs), collected before the second cycle of nivolumab. Receptor source: a human donor with classical Hodgkin lymphoma.

In its sample, this clone was seen once. The genes are TRBV6-5 and TRBJ2-1; 7 bases fit TRBD2. The germline V gene has CDR1 MNHEY and CDR2 SVGAGI. The CDR3 consists of 14 residues. With V trimmed by 3 bases and J by 6 bases, 5 bases remained unmatched. Here the CDR3 reads CASSYERGLNEQFF. CDR3 DNA sequence: TGTGCCAGCAGTTATGAGCGGGGACTCAATGAGCAGTTCTTC.

J is TRBJ2-7 and V is TRBV30; D not certain. V lost 0 bases, J lost 3 bases, and 9 bases lay in between. Per the germline V gene, CDR1 is GTSNPN and CDR2 is SVGIG (reference sequence). The CDR3 extends over 13 amino acids. CDR3 sequence reads: CAWSVRSHYEQYF. For the CDR3, the DNA is TGTGCCTGGAGTGTTCGTTCCCACTACGAGCAGTACTTC. The variable domain in full, completed from reference TRBV30 and TRBJ2-7, reads SQTIHQWPATLVQPVGSPLSLECTVEGTSNPNLYWYRQAAGRGLQLLFYSVGIGQISSEVPQNLSASRPQDRQFILSSKKLLLSDSGFYLCAWSVRSHYEQYFGPGTRLTVT.

J is TRBJ1-5 and V is TRBV2; no definite D call. The ends were cut back, 7 bases at V and 11 bases at J, with 15 bases in the middle. This CDR3 has 12 amino acids. Germline CDR1 reads SNHLY; CDR2 reads FYNNEI. The CDR3 spells CASNLSPQAQHF. The DNA for the CDR3 is TGTGCCAGCAATCTCAGCCCGCAGGCCCAGCATTTT.

In DNA, the CDR3 is TGTGCCAGCAGCTTATCGGGCAGGGGTTCCACCGGGGAGCTGTTTTTT. This encodes CASSLSGRGSTGELFF. The V call is TRBV7-2, the J call TRBJ2-2; possible D gene TRBD1, 6 bases. The V gene's germline CDR1 is SGHTA and CDR2 FQGNSA. Trimming took off 2 bases at V and 4 bases at J, with 14 bases between the two ends. The CDR3 consists of 16 residues. The full variable domain, in which reference TRBV7-2 and TRBJ2-2 provide the parts outside the CDR3, is GAGVSQSPSNKVTEKGKDVELRCDPISGHTALYWYRQSLGQGLEFLIYFQGNSAPDKSGLPSDRFSAERTGGSVSTLTIQRTQQEDSAVYLCASSLSGRGSTGELFFGEGSRLTVL.

The CDR3 nucleotides are TGCGCCAGCAGCTTCCTAGCGGAGTACGAGCAGTACTTC. Its translation: CASSFLAEYEQYF. V is TRBV5-1 and J is TRBJ2-7; 7 bases map to TRBD2. CDR1 is SGHRS, CDR2 YFSETQ, per germline. The ends lost 2 bases at V and 4 bases at J; junction bases unmatched: 3. The CDR3 is made up of 13 amino acids.

The chain carries TRBV6-5 and TRBJ1-2; D is uncertain. This CDR3 spans 14 amino acids. The germline V and J ends were trimmed by 6 bases and 7 bases, with 18 bases remaining between them. In germline, CDR1 is MNHEY, CDR2 SVGAGI. The CDR3 is CASSTEKASCGYTF. CDR3 in DNA: TGTGCCAGCAGCACCGAGAAAGCGTCCTGTGGCTACACCTTC.

Many counts were recorded for this clone. The chain links TRBV6-5 to TRBJ1-4; TRBD1 aligns across 7 bases. The CDR3 is made up of 12 amino acids. V lost 5 bases and J lost 8; bases outside the gene matches: 2. The germline gives CDR1 MNHEY, CDR2 SVGAGI. The CDR3 loop is CASSTGDEKLFF. CDR3 DNA: TGTGCCAGCAGTACAGGGGACGAAAAACTGTTTTTT.

This chain joins TRBV29-1 and TRBJ2-2; D gene ambiguous. The CDR3 is 17 amino acids. The germline V gene has CDR1 SQVTM and CDR2 ANQGSEA. Trimming cost V 3 bases and J 0 bases, with 17 bases left between them. CDR3: CSVEGKGKHPNTGELFF. CDR3 nucleotide sequence: TGCAGCGTTGAGGGAAAAGGGAAACACCCGAACACCGGGGAGCTGTTTTTT.

The V gene is TRBV14, the J gene TRBJ2-3; the D is unclear. The CDR3 is made up of 15 amino acids. Germline CDR1 reads SGHDN; CDR2 reads FVKESK. V gave up 0 bases and J gave up 3 bases, with 10 bases separating them. The DNA of the CDR3 is TGTGCCAGCAGCCAAGATCGGGCCCGTACAGATACGCAGTATTTT. This encodes CASSQDRARTDTQYF.

The V and J genes are TRBV10-3 and TRBJ2-6, with D possibly matching TRBD1 (5 bases). From germline, CDR1 is ENHRY and CDR2 SYGVKD. The CDR3 is 16 residues long. V lost 8 bases, J lost 0 bases, and 14 bases lay in between. The CDR3 sequence: CAILDTGSSGANVLTF. The CDR3 DNA reads as TGTGCCATCTTGGATACAGGAAGCTCTGGGGCCAACGTCCTGACTTTC.

The V gene is TRBV28, the J gene TRBJ1-3; D call uncertain. Germline V gene data show CDR1 as MDHEN and CDR2 as SYDVKM. This CDR3 contains 14 residues. V was shortened by 3 bases and J by 0 bases, with 6 bases between the two germline ends. The CDR3 region has the DNA TGTGCCAGCAGTTTGCCGGGCTCTGGAAACACCATATATTTT. Residues: CASSLPGSGNTIYF.

The rearrangement uses TRBV6-5 and TRBJ1-5; D uncertain. V was clipped by 2 bases and J by 5 bases, with 7 bases between them. Germline V gene sequence: CDR1 MNHEY, CDR2 SVGAGI. This CDR3 comprises 13 residues. The chain's CDR3 is CASSYGSYQPQHF. DNA for the CDR3: TGTGCCAGCAGTTACGGGAGTTATCAGCCCCAGCATTTT.

The chain is built from TRBV18 and TRBJ2-4, with a weak D call TRBD1 (5 bases). The CDR3 is 13 residues long. V was pared by 2 bases and J by 7 bases, with 9 bases between. Germline values: CDR1 KGHSH, CDR2 LQKENI. The DNA of the CDR3 is TGTGCCAGCTCACCAGCAGGGTTGAACATTCAGTACTTC. Amino acid sequence: CASSPAGLNIQYF.

The table lists this clone with a few counts. This chain uses TRBV4-2 with TRBJ1-4, with D possibly being TRBD1 (6 bases). V was clipped by 1 base and J by 8 bases, with 17 bases between them. In germline, CDR1 is LGHNA, CDR2 YNFKEQ. The CDR3 covers 16 residues. The CDR3 reads CASSQVAPGTFEKLFF. The CDR3 DNA follows: TGTGCCAGCAGCCAAGTTGCCCCAGGGACATTCGAAAAACTGTTTTTT.

The CDR3 region has the DNA TGTGCCATCAGTGACACGACAGGGCGGACCTACGAGCAGTACTTC. It yields the protein CAISDTTGRTYEQYF. This chain connects TRBV10-3 to TRBJ2-7; TRBD1 aligns across 7 bases. The V and J ends lost 3 bases and 2 bases, in that order; junction bases with no gene match: 7. The CDR3 is 15 residues long. CDR1 and CDR2 (germline): ENHRY, SYGVKD.

For the CDR3, the DNA is TGTGCCAGCAGCTCCCTACTAGCGGGAGCTGAATACGAGCAGTACTTC. Protein: CASSSLLAGAEYEQYF. J is TRBJ2-7 and V is TRBV11-2; 11 nucleotides align to TRBD2. Germline values: CDR1 SGHAT, CDR2 FQNNGV. Trimming removed 4 bases from V and 4 bases from J; junction bases left unmatched: 9. The CDR3 extends over 16 amino acids.

V gene TRBV19 combines with J gene TRBJ1-2; TRBD1 aligns across 9 bases. J gave up 8 bases and V 5 bases, and 6 bases lay outside the gene matches. This CDR3 contains 13 residues. Per the germline V gene, CDR1 is LNHDA and CDR2 is SQIVND (reference sequence). CDR3 amino acids: CASSPQGALGYTF. The CDR3 DNA is TGTGCCAGTAGTCCACAGGGGGCGTTGGGCTACACCTTC.

V gene TRBV5-1 combines with J gene TRBJ2-3; maybe TRBD1 (5 bases). The CDR3 loop spans 14 amino acids. CDR1 is SGHRS and CDR2 is YFSETQ in the germline V gene. V gave up 0 bases and J gave up 6 bases, with 11 bases separating them. The CDR3 here is CASSLGLPGDTQYF. The DNA for the CDR3 is TGCGCCAGCAGCTTGGGACTCCCAGGGGATACGCAGTATTTT.

Details on this clone: The DNA is left out, because the CDR3 cannot be placed on it with certainty; the CDR3 is given as TCRdb lists it. V usage is TRBV27 and J usage is TRBJ2-1; the table's D gene call, TRBD2, was not cross checked with the DNA. The CDR3 totals 15 residues, both ends included. Germline loops: CDR1 MNHEY, CDR2 SMNVEV (reference sequence). This chain's CDR3 is CASSLDVAGGTERFF.

The chain couples TRBV6-5 to TRBJ1-6; D unclear. The CDR3 is made up of 10 amino acids. Germline values: CDR1 MNHEY, CDR2 SVGAGI. Trimming removed 7 bases from V and 8 bases from J, with 3 bases in between. The CDR3 region is CASKDSPLHF. DNA for the CDR3: TGTGCCAGCAAGGATTCACCCCTCCACTTT.

As regards this clone: Other DNA variants within this sample encode the same CDR3. The chain has TRBV6-5 and TRBJ1-1, with a tentative D call TRBD1 (5 bases). The V and J ends lost 2 bases and 3 bases respectively, with 10 bases between them. CDR3 size: 14 residues. Germline lookup yields CDR1 MNHEY and CDR2 SVGAGI. In DNA, the CDR3 is TGTGCCAGCAGTTACCAGGGAGGGGACACTGAAGCTTTCTTT. This translates into CASSYQGGDTEAFF.

The chain links TRBV13 to TRBJ1-2, with D perhaps TRBD1 (6 bases). Trimming left V 2 bases short and J 2 bases short, with 18 bases between. Germline-derived CDR1 and CDR2 are PRHDT and FYEKMQ (reference sequence). The CDR3 has 17 amino acids. CDR3 DNA sequence: TGTGCCAGCAGCTTATATTTTTGGAGGGGGGGAAACTATGGCTACACCTTC. Encoded protein: CASSLYFWRGGNYGYTF.

This chain links TRBV5-1 with TRBJ1-2; D remains unclear. The germline gives CDR1 SGHRS, CDR2 YFSETQ. V dropped 4 bases and J dropped 8 bases, with 9 bases sitting between them. The CDR3 is 11 amino acids. Written as DNA, the CDR3 is TGCGCCAGCAGCCACGAAGGCGGCTACACCTTC. Its protein product is CASSHEGGYTF.

V and J are TRBV5-1 and TRBJ2-3, with 10 nucleotides matching TRBD2. This CDR3 region has 15 residues. CDR1 is SGHRS, CDR2 YFSETQ, per germline. The ends lost 0 bases at V and 4 bases at J; junction bases unmatched: 2. CDR3 bases: TGCGCCAGCAGCTTGGCAGCGGGAGGGGCAGATACGCAGTATTTT. Translating gives CASSLAAGGADTQYF. Looking up the rest from reference TRBV5-1 and TRBJ2-3 gives the full variable domain: KAGVTQTPRYLIKTRGQQVTLSCSPISGHRSVSWYQQTPGQGLQFLFEYFSETQRNKGNFPGRFSGRQFSNSRSEMNVSTLELGDSALYLCASSLAAGGADTQYFGPGTRLTVL.

The rearrangement joins TRBV7-6 to TRBJ2-1; D possibly corresponds to TRBD1 (6 bases). V gave up 2 bases and J gave up 5 bases, with 10 bases separating them. Germline V gene sequence: CDR1 SGHVS, CDR2 FNYEAQ. This CDR3 is built from 14 residues. CDR3 sequence (DNA): TGTGCCAGCAGCTTACAGGCAGGGGACAATGAGCAGTTCTTC. Protein sequence: CASSLQAGDNEQFF.